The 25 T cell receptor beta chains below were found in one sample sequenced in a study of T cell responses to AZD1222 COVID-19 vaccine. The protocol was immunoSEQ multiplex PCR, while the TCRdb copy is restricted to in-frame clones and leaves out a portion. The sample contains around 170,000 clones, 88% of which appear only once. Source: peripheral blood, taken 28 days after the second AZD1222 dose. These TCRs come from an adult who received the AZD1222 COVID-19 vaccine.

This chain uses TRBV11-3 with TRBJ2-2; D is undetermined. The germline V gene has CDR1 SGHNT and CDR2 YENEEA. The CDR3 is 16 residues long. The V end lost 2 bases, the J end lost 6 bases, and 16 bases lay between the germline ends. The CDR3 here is CASSLREDGPAGELFF. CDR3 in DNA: TGTGCCAGCAGCTTAAGGGAAGATGGACCGGCCGGGGAGCTGTTTTTT.

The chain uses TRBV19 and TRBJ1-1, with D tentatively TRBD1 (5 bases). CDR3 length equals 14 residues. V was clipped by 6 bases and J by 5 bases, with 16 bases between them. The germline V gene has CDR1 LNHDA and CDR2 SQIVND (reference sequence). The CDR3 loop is CASRLGQGGTEAFF. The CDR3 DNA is TGTGCCAGTAGATTAGGACAAGGCGGGACTGAAGCTTTCTTT.

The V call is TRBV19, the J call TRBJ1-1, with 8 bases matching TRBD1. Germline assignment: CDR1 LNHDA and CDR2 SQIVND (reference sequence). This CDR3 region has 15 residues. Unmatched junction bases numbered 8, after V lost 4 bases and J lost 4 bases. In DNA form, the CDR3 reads TGTGCCAGTAGTACCCAGGGGGCCAAGGGCACTGAAGCTTTCTTT. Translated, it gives CASSTQGAKGTEAFF.

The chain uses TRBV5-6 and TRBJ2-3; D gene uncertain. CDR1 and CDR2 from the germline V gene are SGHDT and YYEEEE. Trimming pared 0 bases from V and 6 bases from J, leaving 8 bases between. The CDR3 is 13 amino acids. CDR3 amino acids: CASSLGPVDTQYF. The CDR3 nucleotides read TGTGCCAGCAGCTTGGGTCCGGTTGATACGCAGTATTTT. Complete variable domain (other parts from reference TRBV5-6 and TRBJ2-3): DAGVTQSPTHLIKTRGQQVTLRCSPKSGHDTVSWYQQALGQGPQFIFQYYEEEERQRGNFPDRFSGHQFPNYSSELNVNALLLGDSALYLCASSLGPVDTQYFGPGTRLTVL.

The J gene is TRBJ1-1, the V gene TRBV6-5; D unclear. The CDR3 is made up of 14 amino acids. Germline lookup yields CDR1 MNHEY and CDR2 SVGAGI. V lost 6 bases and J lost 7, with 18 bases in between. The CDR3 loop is CASRPSFGPGEAFF. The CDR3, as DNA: TGTGCCAGCAGACCCTCATTCGGGCCCGGTGAAGCTTTCTTT.

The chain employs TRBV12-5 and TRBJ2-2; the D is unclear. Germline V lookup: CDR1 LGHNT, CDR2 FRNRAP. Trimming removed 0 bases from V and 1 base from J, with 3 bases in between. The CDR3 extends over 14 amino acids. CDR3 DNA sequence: TGTGCTAGTGGTTTGGTGGGGAACACCGGGGAGCTGTTTTTT. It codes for CASGLVGNTGELFF.

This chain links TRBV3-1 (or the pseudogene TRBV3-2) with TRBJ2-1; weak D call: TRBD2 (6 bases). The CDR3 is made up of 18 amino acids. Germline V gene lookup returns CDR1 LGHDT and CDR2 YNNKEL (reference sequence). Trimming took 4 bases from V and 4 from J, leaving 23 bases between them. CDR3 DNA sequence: TGTGCCAGCAGCCTACCTAGCAGTCAGGCGGGGTTGTACAATGAGCAGTTCTTC. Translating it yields CASSLPSSQAGLYNEQFF.

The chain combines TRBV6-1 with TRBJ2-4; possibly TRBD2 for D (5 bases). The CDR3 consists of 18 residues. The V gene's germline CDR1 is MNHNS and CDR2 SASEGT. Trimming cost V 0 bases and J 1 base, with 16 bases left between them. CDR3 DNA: TGTGCCAGCAGTGAAGCCTTTCTTCGGGGTTCGGCCAAAAACATTCAGTACTTC. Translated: CASSEAFLRGSAKNIQYF.

For the CDR3, the DNA is TGTGCCAGCAGTGACCACAGTTCCGCTAATGAAAAACTGTTTTTT. This codes for CASSDHSSANEKLFF. The chain combines TRBV6-2 or TRBV6-3 with TRBJ1-4; D is ambiguous. This CDR3 spans 15 amino acids. Deletions cut 5 bases from V and 3 bases from J, with 13 bases between. CDR1 and CDR2 (germline): MNHEY, SVGEGT.

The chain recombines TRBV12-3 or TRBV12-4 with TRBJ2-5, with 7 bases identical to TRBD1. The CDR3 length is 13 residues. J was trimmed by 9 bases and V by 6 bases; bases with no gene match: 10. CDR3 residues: CASRQTGVGAQYF. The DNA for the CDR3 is TGTGCCAGCAGGCAAACAGGGGTGGGGGCCCAGTACTTC.

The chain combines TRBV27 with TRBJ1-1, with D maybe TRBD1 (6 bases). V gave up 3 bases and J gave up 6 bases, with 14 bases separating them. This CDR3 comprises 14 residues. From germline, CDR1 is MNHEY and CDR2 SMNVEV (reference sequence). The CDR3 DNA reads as TGTGCCAGCAGTTTTAGAGAACGGACAGCTGAAGCTTTCTTT. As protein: CASSFRERTAEAFF.

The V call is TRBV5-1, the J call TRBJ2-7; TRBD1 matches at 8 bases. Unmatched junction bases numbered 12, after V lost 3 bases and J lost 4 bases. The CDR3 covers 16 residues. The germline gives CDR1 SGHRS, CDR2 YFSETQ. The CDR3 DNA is TGCGCCAGCAGCTCTTCAGCCGGGACAGGAACGTACGAGCAGTACTTC. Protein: CASSSSAGTGTYEQYF.

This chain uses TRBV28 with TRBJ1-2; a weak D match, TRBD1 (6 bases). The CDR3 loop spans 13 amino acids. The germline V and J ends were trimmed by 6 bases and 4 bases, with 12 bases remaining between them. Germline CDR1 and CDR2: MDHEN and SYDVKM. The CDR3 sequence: CASSIGTTYGYTF. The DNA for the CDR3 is TGTGCCAGCAGCATCGGGACAACCTATGGCTACACCTTC.

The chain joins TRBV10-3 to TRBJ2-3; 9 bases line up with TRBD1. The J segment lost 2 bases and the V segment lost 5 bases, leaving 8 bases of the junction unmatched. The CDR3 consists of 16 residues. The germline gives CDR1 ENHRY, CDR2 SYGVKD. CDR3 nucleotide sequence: TGTGCCATCAGTAACCGGGACAGGGACTCCACAGATACGCAGTATTTT. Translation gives CAISNRDRDSTDTQYF.

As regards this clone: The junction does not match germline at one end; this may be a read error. CDR3 sequence reads: CASSFGPPGF. CDR3 DNA sequence: TGTGCCAGCAGTTTTGGTCCGCCGGGTTTT. The chain carries TRBV27 and TRBJ1-5; D is unclear. Germline CDR1 MNHEY, CDR2 SMNVEV (reference sequence). This CDR3 region has 10 residues.

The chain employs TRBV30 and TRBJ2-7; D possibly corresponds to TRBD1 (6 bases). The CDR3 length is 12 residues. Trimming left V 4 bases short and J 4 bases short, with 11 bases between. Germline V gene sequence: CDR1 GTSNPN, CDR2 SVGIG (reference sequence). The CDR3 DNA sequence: TGTGCCTGGAAGCAGGGGCCTTACGAGCAGTACTTC. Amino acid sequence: CAWKQGPYEQYF.

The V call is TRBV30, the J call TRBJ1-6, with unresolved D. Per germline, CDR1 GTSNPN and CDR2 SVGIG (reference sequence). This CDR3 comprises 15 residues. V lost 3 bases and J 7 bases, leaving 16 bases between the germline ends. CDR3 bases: TGTGCCTGGAGCGAAACGGACGCATGGAATTCACCCCTCCACTTT. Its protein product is CAWSETDAWNSPLHF.

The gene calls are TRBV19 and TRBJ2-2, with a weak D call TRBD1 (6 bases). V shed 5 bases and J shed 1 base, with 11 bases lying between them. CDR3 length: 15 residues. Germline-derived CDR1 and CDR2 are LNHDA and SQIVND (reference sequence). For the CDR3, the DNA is TGTGCCAGTAGTCAACAGGGAATGAACACCGGGGAGCTGTTTTTT. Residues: CASSQQGMNTGELFF.

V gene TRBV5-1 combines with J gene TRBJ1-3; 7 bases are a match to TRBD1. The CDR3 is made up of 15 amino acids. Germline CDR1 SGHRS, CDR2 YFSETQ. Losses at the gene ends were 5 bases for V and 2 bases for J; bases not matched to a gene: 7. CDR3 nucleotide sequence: TGCGCCAGCAGTCCCGGACAGGCAGCTGGAAACACCATATATTTT. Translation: CASSPGQAAGNTIYF.

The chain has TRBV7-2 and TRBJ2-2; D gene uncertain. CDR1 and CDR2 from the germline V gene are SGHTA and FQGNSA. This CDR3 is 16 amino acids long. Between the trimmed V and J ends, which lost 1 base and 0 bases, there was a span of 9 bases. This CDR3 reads CASSLVTVTNTGELFF. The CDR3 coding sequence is TGTGCCAGCAGCTTAGTAACGGTGACGAACACCGGGGAGCTGTTTTTT.

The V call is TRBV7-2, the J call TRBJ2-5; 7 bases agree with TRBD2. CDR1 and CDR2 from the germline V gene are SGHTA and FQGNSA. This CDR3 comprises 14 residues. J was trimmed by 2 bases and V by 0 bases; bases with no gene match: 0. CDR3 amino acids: CASSLALAQETQYF. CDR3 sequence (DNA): TGTGCCAGCAGCTTAGCACTAGCGCAAGAGACCCAGTACTTC.

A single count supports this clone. The CDR3 protein is CASSPRGEVGNQPQHF. The CDR3 bases are TGTGCCAGCAGCCCCAGGGGGGAAGTGGGCAATCAGCCCCAGCATTTT. The chain uses TRBV21-1 and TRBJ1-5; the table's D call, TRBD1, was not checked against the DNA. TRBV21-1 is classified as a pseudogene. CDR3 length: 16 residues.

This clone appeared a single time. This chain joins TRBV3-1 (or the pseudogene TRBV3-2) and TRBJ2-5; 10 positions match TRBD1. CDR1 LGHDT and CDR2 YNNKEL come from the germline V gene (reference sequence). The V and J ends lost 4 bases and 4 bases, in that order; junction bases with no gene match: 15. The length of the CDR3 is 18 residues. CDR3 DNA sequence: TGTGCCAGCAGCCCCCAACCCCGCGGGACAGGGGCCGGAGAGACCCAGTACTTC. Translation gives CASSPQPRGTGAGETQYF.

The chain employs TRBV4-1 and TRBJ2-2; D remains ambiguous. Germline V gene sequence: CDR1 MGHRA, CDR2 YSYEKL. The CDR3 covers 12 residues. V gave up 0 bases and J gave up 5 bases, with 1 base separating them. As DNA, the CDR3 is TGCGCCAGCAGCCAAGATACCGGGGAGCTGTTTTTT. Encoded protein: CASSQDTGELFF.

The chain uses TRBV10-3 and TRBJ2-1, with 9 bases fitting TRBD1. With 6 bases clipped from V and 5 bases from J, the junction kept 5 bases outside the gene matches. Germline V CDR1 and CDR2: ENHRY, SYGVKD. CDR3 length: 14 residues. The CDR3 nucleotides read TGTGCCATCAGGACGGGACAGGGAAACAATGAGCAGTTCTTC. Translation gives CAIRTGQGNNEQFF.